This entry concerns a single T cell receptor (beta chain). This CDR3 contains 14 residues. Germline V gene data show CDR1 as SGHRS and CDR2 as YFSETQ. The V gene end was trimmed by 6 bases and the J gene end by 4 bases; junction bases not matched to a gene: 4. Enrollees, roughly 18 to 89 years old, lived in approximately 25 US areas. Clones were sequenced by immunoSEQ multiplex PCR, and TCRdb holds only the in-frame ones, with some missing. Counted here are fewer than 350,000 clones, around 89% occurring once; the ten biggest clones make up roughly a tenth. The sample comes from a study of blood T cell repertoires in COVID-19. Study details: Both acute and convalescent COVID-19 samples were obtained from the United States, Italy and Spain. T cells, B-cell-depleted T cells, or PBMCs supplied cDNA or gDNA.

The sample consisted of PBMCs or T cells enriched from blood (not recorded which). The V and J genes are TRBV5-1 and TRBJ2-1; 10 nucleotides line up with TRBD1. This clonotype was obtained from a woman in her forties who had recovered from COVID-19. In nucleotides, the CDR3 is TGCGCCAGCAACCGGGACAGGGGTTACAATGAGCAGTTCTTC. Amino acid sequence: CASNRDRGYNEQFF.